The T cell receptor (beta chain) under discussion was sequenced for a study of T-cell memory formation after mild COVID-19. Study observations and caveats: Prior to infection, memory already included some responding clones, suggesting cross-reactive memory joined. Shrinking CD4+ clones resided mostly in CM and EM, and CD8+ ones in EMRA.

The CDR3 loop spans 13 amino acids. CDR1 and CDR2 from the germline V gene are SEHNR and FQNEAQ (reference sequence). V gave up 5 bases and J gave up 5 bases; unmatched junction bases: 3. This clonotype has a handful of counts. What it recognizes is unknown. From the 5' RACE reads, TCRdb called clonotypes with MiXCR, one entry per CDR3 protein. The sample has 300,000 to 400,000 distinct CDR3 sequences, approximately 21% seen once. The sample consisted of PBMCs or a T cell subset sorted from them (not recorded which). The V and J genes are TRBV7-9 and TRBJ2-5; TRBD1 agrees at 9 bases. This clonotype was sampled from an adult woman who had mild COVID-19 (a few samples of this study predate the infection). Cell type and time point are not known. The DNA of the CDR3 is TGTGCCAGCAGCAAAGACAGGGGGGAGACCCAGTACTTC. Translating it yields CASSKDRGETQYF.